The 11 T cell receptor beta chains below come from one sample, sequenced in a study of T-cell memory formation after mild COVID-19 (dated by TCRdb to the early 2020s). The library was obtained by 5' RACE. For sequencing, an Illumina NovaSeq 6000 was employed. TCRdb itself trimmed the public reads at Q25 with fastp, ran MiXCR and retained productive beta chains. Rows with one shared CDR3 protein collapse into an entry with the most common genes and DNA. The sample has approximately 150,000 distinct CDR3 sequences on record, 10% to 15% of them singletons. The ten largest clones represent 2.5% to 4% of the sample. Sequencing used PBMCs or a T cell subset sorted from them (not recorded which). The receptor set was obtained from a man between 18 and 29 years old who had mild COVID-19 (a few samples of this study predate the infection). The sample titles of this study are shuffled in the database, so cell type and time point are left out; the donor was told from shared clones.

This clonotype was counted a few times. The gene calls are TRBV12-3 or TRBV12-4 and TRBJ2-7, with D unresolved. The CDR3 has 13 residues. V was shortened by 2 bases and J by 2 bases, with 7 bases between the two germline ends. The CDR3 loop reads CASSLISPYEQYF. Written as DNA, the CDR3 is TGTGCCAGCAGTTTAATATCCCCCTACGAGCAGTACTTC.

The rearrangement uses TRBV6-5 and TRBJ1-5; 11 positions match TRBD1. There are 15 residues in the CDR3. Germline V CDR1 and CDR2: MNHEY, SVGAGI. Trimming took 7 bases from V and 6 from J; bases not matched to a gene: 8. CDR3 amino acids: CASKGRTGGGQPQHF. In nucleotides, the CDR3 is TGTGCCAGCAAGGGTAGGACAGGGGGCGGTCAGCCCCAGCATTTT.

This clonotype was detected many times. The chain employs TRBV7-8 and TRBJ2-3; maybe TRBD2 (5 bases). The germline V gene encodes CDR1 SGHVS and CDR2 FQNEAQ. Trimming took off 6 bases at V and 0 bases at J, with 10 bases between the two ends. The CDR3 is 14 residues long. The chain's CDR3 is CASRDLWSTDTQYF. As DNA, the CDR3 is TGTGCCAGCAGGGACTTGTGGAGCACAGATACGCAGTATTTT.

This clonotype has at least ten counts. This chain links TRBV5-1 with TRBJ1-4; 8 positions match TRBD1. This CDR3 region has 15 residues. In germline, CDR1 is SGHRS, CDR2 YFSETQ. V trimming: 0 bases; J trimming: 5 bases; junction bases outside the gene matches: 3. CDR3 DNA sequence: TGCGCCAGCAGCTTGGGACAGGGGAGCAATGAAAAACTGTTTTTT. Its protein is CASSLGQGSNEKLFF.

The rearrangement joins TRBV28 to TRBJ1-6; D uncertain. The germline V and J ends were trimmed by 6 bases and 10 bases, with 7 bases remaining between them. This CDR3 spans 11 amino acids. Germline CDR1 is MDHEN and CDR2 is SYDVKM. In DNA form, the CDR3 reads TGTGCCAGCAGCGTAAGGTCACCCCTCCACTTT. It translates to CASSVRSPLHF.

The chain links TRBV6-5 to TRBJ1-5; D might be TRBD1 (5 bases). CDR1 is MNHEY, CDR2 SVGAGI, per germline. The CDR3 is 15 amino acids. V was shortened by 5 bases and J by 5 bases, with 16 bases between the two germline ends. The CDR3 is CASSQGTLSDQPQHF. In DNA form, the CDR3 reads TGTGCCAGCAGTCAAGGGACCCTAAGCGATCAGCCCCAGCATTTT.

In nucleotides, the CDR3 is TGTGCCAGCAGCTTCGTCGGTGAAAAACTGTTTTTT. Amino acids: CASSFVGEKLFF. The chain employs TRBV7-2 and TRBJ1-4, with no clear D. The CDR3 loop spans 12 amino acids. Trimming removed 3 bases at V and 7 bases at J, with 6 bases between. Germline V gives CDR1 SGHTA, CDR2 FQGNSA.

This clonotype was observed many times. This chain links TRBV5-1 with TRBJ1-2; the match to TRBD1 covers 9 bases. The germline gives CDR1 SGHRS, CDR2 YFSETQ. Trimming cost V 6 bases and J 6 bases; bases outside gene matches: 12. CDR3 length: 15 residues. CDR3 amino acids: CASNIGTGLSNGYTF. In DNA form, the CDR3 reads TGCGCCAGCAACATCGGGACAGGGCTCTCCAATGGCTACACCTTC.

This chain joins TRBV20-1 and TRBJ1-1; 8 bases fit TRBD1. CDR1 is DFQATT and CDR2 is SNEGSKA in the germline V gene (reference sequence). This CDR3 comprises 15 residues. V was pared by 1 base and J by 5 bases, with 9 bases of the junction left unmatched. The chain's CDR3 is CSARAIWTGRTEAFF. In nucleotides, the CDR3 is TGCAGTGCTAGAGCGATCTGGACAGGGAGGACTGAAGCTTTCTTT.

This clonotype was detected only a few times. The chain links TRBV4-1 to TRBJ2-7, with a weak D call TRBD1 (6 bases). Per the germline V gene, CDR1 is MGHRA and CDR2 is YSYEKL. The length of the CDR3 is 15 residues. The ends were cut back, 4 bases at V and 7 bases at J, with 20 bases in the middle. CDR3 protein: CASSPTDRNHWEQYF. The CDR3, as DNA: TGCGCCAGCAGCCCTACCGACAGGAACCATTGGGAGCAGTACTTC.

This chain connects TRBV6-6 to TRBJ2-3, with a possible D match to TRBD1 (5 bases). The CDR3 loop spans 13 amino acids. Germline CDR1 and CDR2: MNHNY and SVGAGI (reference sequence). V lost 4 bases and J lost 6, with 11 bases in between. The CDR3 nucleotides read TGTGCCAGCAGTTCTCAGGGAAGGGATACGCAGTATTTT. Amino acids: CASSSQGRDTQYF.